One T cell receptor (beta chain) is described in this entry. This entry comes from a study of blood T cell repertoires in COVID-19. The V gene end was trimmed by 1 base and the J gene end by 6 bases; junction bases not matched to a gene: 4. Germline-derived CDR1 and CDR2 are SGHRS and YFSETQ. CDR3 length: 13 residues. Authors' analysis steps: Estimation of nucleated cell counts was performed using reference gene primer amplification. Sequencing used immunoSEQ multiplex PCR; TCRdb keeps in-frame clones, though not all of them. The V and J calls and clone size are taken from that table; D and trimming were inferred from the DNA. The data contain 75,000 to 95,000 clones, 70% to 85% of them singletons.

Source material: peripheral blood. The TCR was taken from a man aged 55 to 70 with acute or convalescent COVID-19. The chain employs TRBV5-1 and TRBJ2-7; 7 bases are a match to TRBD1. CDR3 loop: CASSLTTGAEQYF. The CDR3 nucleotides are TGCGCCAGCAGCTTGACAACAGGGGCCGAGCAGTACTTC.